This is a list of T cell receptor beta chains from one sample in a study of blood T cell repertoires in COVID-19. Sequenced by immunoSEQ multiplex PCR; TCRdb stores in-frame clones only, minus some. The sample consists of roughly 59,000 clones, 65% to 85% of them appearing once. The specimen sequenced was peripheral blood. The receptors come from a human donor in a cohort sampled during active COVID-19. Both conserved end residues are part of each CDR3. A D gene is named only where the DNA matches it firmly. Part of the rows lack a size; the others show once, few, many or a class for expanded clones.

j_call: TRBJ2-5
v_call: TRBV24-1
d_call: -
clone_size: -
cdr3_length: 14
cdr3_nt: TGTGCCACCAGTGATGGGAGATTCCAAGAGACCCAGTACTTC
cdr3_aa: CATSDGRFQETQYF

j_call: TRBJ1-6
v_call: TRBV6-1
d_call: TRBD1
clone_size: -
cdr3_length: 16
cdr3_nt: TGTGCCAGCAGTGAACACAGGGGTTTGAAGGATTCACCCCTCCACTTT
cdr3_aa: CASSEHRGLKDSPLHF

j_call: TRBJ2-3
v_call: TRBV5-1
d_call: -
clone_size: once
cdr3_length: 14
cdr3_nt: TGCGCCAGCAGCTCCGGGACTTTCACAGATACGCAGTATTTT
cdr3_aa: CASSSGTFTDTQYF

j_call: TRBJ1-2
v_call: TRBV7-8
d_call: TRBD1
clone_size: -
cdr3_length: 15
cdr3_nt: TGTGCCAGCAGCTTCCCGACAGGGTCGGCGAGTGGCTACACCTTC
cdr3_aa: CASSFPTGSASGYTF

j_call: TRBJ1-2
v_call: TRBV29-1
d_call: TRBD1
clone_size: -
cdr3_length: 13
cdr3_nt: TGCAGCGTTGCAGAACAGGGGAACTATGGCTACACCTTC
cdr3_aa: CSVAEQGNYGYTF

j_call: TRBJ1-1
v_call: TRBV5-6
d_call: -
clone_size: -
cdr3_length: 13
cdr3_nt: TGTGCCAGCAGCCTGCGGGTGGACAGTGAAGCTTTCTTT
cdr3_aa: CASSLRVDSEAFF

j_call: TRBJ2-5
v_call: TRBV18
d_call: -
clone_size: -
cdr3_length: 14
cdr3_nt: TGTGCCAGCTCACCACCGGGGGCACGAGAGACCCAGTACTTC
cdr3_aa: CASSPPGARETQYF

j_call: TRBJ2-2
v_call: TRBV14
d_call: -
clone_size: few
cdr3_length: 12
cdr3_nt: TGTGCCAGTAGGAGTAGGACCGGGGAGCTGTTTTTT
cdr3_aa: CASRSRTGELFF

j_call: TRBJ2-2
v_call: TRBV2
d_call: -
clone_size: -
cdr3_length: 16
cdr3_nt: TGTGCCAGCAGTGGACAGTTTTATCCGAACACCGGGGAGCTGTTTTTT
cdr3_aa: CASSGQFYPNTGELFF

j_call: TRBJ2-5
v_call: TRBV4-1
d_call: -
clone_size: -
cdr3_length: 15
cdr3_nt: TGCGCCAGCAGCCAAGGACGGAGCTCCCAAGAGACCCAGTACTTC
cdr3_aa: CASSQGRSSQETQYF

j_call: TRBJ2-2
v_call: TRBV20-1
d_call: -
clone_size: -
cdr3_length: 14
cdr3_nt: TGCAGTGCTAGTAGAGAGCAGACGGGCGGGGAGCTGTTTTTT
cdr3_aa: CSASREQTGGELFF

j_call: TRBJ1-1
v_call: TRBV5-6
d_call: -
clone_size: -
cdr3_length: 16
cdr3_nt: TGTGCCAGCAGCTTGGGGTCAAGGGGGTGGAACACTGAAGCTTTCTTT
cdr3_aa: CASSLGSRGWNTEAFF

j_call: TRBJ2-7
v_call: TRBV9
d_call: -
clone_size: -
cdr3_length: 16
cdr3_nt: TGTGCCAGCAGCGTATCTCCCAGGGTGAAAACCTACGAGCAGTACTTC
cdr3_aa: CASSVSPRVKTYEQYF

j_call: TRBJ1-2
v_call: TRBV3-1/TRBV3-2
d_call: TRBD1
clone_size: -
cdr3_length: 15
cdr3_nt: TGTGCCAGCAGCCAAGTCCAGGGGGCGGACTATGGCTACACCTTC
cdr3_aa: CASSQVQGADYGYTF

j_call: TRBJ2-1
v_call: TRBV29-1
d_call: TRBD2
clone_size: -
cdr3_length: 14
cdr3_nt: TGCAGCGTGGCAGCGGGAGGGGTTTACAATGAGCAGTTCTTC
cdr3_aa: CSVAAGGVYNEQFF

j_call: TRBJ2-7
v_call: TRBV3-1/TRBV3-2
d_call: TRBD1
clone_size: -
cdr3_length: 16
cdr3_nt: TGTGCCAGCAGCCAAGACGGGCAGGGGGCTTGGGGGGAGCAGTACTTC
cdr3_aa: CASSQDGQGAWGEQYF

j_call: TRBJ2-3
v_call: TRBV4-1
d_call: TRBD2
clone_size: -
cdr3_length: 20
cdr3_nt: TGCGCCAGCAGCCAGTTGGAACTAGCGGGGGGGTTAGCTAACACAGATACGCAGTATTTT
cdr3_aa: CASSQLELAGGLANTDTQYF

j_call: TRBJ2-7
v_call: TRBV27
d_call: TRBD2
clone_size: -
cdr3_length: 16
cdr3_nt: TGTGCCAGCAGTCCGTGGACTAGCGGGTTCTCCTACGAGCAGTACTTC
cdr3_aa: CASSPWTSGFSYEQYF

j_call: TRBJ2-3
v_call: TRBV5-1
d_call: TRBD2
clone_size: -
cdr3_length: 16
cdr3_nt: TGCGCCAGCAGCCCGCAAGCGGGAGGAGGAACAGATACGCAGTATTTT
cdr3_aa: CASSPQAGGGTDTQYF

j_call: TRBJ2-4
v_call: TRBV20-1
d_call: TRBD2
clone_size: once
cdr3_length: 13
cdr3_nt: TGCAGTGCTAGTGGGGGGGATAAGAACATTCAGTACTTC
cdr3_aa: CSASGGDKNIQYF

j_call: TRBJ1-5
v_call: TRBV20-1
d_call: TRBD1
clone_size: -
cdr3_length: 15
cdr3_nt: TGCAGTGCTAGTAGGGCGACAGGGGACAATCAGCCCCAGCATTTT
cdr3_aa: CSASRATGDNQPQHF

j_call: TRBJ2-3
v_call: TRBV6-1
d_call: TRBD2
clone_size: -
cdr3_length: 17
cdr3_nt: TGTGCCAGCAGTGAAGAACTAGCGGGAGATTGGGCAGATACGCAGTATTTT
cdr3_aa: CASSEELAGDWADTQYF

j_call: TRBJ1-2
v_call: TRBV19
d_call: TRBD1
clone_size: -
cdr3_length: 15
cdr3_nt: TGTGCCAGTAGTGGGCGGACAGGGTCAATAAGCGGCTACACCTTC
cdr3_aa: CASSGRTGSISGYTF

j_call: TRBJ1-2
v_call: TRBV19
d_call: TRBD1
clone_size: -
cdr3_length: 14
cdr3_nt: TGTGCCAGTAGTATAGATCGGACAGGGAATGGCTACACCTTC
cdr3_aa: CASSIDRTGNGYTF

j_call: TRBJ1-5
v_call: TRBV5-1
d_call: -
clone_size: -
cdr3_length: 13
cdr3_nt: TGCGCCAGCAGCCCAGGAAGCAATCAGCCCCAGCATTTT
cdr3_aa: CASSPGSNQPQHF

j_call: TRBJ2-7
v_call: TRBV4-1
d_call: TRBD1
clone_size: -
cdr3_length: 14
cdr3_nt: TGCGCCAGCAGCCGGACGGGACAGTCAAACGAGCAGTACTTC
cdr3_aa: CASSRTGQSNEQYF

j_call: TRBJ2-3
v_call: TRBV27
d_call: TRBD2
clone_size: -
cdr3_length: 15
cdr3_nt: TGTGCCAGCAGTTTAACTAGCGGGGGTTTAAATACGCAGTATTTT
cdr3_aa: CASSLTSGGLNTQYF

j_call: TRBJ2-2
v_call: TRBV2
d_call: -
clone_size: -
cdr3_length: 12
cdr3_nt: TGTGCCAGCAGTGCAGACACCGGGGAGCTGTTTTTT
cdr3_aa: CASSADTGELFF

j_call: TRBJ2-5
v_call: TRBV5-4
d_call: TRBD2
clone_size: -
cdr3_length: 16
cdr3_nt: TGTGCCAGCAGCTTAGGGGGCGGGGGGGCCCTGGAGACCCAGTACTTC
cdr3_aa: CASSLGGGGALETQYF

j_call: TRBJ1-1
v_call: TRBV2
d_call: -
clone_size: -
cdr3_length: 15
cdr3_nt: TGTGCCAGCCGACACCGCGGAGGGATGAACACTGAAGCTTTCTTT
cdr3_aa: CASRHRGGMNTEAFF

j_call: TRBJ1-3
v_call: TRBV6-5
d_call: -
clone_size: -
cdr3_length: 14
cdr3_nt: TGTGCCAGCAGTTACGGGGGGGGTGGAAACACCATATATTTT
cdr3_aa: CASSYGGGGNTIYF

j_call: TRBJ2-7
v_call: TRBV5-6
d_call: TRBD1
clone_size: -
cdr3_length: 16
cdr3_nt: TGTGCCAGCAGGAGAGCGCCAGGGGGTAGCTCCTACGAGCAGTACTTC
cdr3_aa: CASRRAPGGSSYEQYF

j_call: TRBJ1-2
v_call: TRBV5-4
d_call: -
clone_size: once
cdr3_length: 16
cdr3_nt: TGTGCCAGCAGCTTGTTCCACTCCGGGGGAACCTATGGCTACACCTTC
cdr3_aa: CASSLFHSGGTYGYTF